This is a list of T cell receptor beta chains from one sample in a study of regulatory T cells in long-lasting Graves disease. TCRdb reanalysed the multiplex PCR reads using MiXCR and keeps one entry per CDR3 protein. The table has 510,000 or so distinct CDR3 sequences, around 13% seen once; the top ten hold around 9.3%. The sample was also linked to a second study, of T cells in Graves' hyperthyroidism and ophthalmopathy.

This material consisted of peripheral blood mononuclear cells (PBMCs), taken at new diagnosis, from a patient treated with antithyroid drugs. The receptors stem from a woman in her 30s with Graves disease. Each CDR3 is given with its conserved first and last residue. Each record gives: CDR3 DNA, CDR3 protein, D gene, J gene, V gene, clone size. A D gene is named only where the DNA matches it firmly. Not every row has a clone size; where given, it reads once, few, many or a size class.

CDR3 DNA: TGTGCCAGCAGCGAAAGCAGGGGTCGTCACACTGAAGCTTTCTTT; CDR3 protein: CASSESRGRHTEAFF; D gene: .; J gene: TRBJ1-1; V gene: TRBV25-1; clone size: many
CDR3 DNA: TGTGCCAGCAGCTCCAGCGACTTGGGCAATGAGCAGTTCTTC; CDR3 protein: CASSSSDLGNEQFF; D gene: .; J gene: TRBJ2-1; V gene: TRBV9; clone size: .
CDR3 DNA: TGTGCCAGCTCACCGACACCCCTGAGGTCCGGGGAGCTGTTTTTT; CDR3 protein: CASSPTPLRSGELFF; D gene: .; J gene: TRBJ2-2; V gene: TRBV18; clone size: many
CDR3 DNA: TGTGCCAGCAGCTTCTCTAGCGCAGATACGCAGTATTTT; CDR3 protein: CASSFSSADTQYF; D gene: .; J gene: TRBJ2-3; V gene: TRBV7-2; clone size: many
CDR3 DNA: TGTGCCAGCAGCTTGGTTTTGGGGGGCCGGTCCTACAATGAGCAGTTCTTC; CDR3 protein: CASSLVLGGRSYNEQFF; D gene: .; J gene: TRBJ2-1; V gene: TRBV7-9; clone size: few
CDR3 DNA: TGTGCCAGCTCACCACCCGGGACTCTCCAAGAGACCCAGTACTTC; CDR3 protein: CASSPPGTLQETQYF; D gene: .; J gene: TRBJ2-5; V gene: TRBV18; clone size: few
CDR3 DNA: TGCGCCAGCAGCTTTCAGGGGCGGGGAGGCACAGATACGCAGTATTTT; CDR3 protein: CASSFQGRGGTDTQYF; D gene: .; J gene: TRBJ2-3; V gene: TRBV5-1; clone size: many
CDR3 DNA: TGTGCCAGCAGCTTAAGCGGGACAGGACTGGGGAACACTGAAGCTTTCTTT; CDR3 protein: CASSLSGTGLGNTEAFF; D gene: TRBD1; J gene: TRBJ1-1; V gene: TRBV7-2; clone size: many
CDR3 DNA: TGTGCCAGCAGTGGTCCCTGGGGGGTACCCTACGAGCAGTACTTC; CDR3 protein: CASSGPWGVPYEQYF; D gene: .; J gene: TRBJ2-7; V gene: TRBV6-1; clone size: few
CDR3 DNA: TGTGCCACCAGTGACCCAACTAGCGGGAGCACAGATACGCAGTATTTT; CDR3 protein: CATSDPTSGSTDTQYF; D gene: TRBD2; J gene: TRBJ2-3; V gene: TRBV24-1; clone size: many
CDR3 DNA: TGTGCCAGCAGTTTTAGGATTACTGAAGCTTTCTTT; CDR3 protein: CASSFRITEAFF; D gene: .; J gene: TRBJ1-1; V gene: TRBV12-3/TRBV12-4; clone size: many
CDR3 DNA: TGCGCCTGGAGTGGTATGGAGGGAATGTATTCACCCCTCCACTTT; CDR3 protein: CAWSGMEGMYSPLHF; D gene: .; J gene: TRBJ1-6; V gene: TRBV30; clone size: .
CDR3 DNA: TGTGCCAGCAGCCATGGGATGGGCAATCAGCCCCAGCATTTT; CDR3 protein: CASSHGMGNQPQHF; D gene: .; J gene: TRBJ1-5; V gene: TRBV6-1; clone size: many
CDR3 DNA: TGCGCCAGCAGCCAAGGTCTGATAGCGGGAGTGGAGACCCAGTACTTC; CDR3 protein: CASSQGLIAGVETQYF; D gene: TRBD2; J gene: TRBJ2-5; V gene: TRBV4-1; clone size: .
CDR3 DNA: TGCGCCAGCAGCCAAGTGGGCAGGGATCGCTCACCCCTCCACTTT; CDR3 protein: CASSQVGRDRSPLHF; D gene: .; J gene: TRBJ1-6; V gene: TRBV4-3; clone size: many
CDR3 DNA: TGCAGTGCTAGGGGTGGGACTAGCAGAACAGATACGCAGTATTTT; CDR3 protein: CSARGGTSRTDTQYF; D gene: TRBD2; J gene: TRBJ2-3; V gene: TRBV20-1; clone size: many